This T cell receptor beta chain was found in a study of CD8 T cells in Susac syndrome. This clonotype was recorded only once. The target antigen is unknown. Random hexamers primed reverse transcription of about 0.5 to 1 ug RNA. TCR beta CDR3 was amplified by immunoSEQ multiplex PCR. This amplification extended across 54 Vbeta and 13 Jbeta segments. TCRdb re-called the immunoSEQ multiplex PCR reads with MiXCR, one entry per CDR3 protein. The sample lists just over 80,000 distinct CDR3 sequences, just under 95% occurring once. Controls were healthy donors chosen to match patients in age and sex. Negative isolation yielded CD4+ and CD8+ T cells, and FACS enriched TEMRA cells. Deletions cut 4 bases from V and 6 bases from J, with 10 bases between. This CDR3 contains 11 residues. From germline, CDR1 is DFQATT and CDR2 SNEGSKA (reference sequence). Study-wide results and caveats: As the study acknowledged, the number of individuals who were part of its TCR sequencing and HLA analysis was relatively small.

The clonotype was recovered from a human donor in good health. Sequencing input: CD8+ T cells from PBMCs. The chain has TRBV20-1 and TRBJ2-7, with a possible D match to TRBD1 (6 bases). In nucleotides, the CDR3 is TGCAGTGCTACCACAGGGATCGAGCAGTACTTC. The encoded protein is CSATTGIEQYF.